Listed below are T cell receptor beta chains from one sample, sequenced in a study of T cells in Graves' hyperthyroidism and ophthalmopathy. Each CDR3 protein gets one entry after TCRdb re-called the multiplex PCR reads with MiXCR. The table includes about 570,000 distinct CDR3 sequences, under 60% detected once. The material sequenced was peripheral blood or thyroid tissue (not recorded which). These receptors all stem from an adult woman with Graves' disease, either hyperthyroidism or ophthalmopathy (not recorded which). CDR3s include the opening cysteine and the closing phenylalanine or tryptophan. A D gene is named only where the DNA matches it firmly. Clone size, where shown, is once, few, many, or a class for clones that have expanded.

length: 16
V: TRBV3-1
D: NA
J: TRBJ1-4
size: NA
CDR3: CASSQDGGGFNEKLFF
DNA: TGTGCCAGCAGCCAAGACGGCGGGGGTTTTAATGAAAAACTGTTTTTT

length: 19
V: TRBV4-1
D: NA
J: TRBJ1-3
size: many
CDR3: CASSHLSGRRSGTGNTIYF
DNA: TGCGCCAGCAGCCATCTTTCAGGGAGACGCTCGGGGACAGGAAACACCATATATTTT

length: 14
V: TRBV10-3
D: NA
J: TRBJ1-1
size: NA
CDR3: CAISDGPGYTEAFF
DNA: TGTGCCATCAGTGACGGTCCAGGTTACACTGAAGCTTTCTTT

length: 15
V: TRBV2
D: TRBD2
J: TRBJ2-1
size: once
CDR3: CASTLSGRTLDEQFF
DNA: TGTGCCAGCACCCTTAGCGGGAGGACCCTCGATGAGCAGTTCTTC

length: 15
V: TRBV7-9
D: NA
J: TRBJ2-7
size: NA
CDR3: CASSPFRGMVYEQYF
DNA: TGTGCCAGCAGCCCCTTTAGGGGTATGGTCTACGAGCAGTACTTC

length: 16
V: TRBV7-8
D: TRBD2
J: TRBJ2-5
size: NA
CDR3: CASSLGDRTSGETQYF
DNA: TGTGCCAGCAGCTTGGGGGACAGGACTAGCGGAGAGACCCAGTACTTC

length: 15
V: TRBV14
D: TRBD2
J: TRBJ2-7
size: many
CDR3: CASSQTTSPGYEQYF
DNA: TGTGCCAGCAGCCAAACGACTAGCCCAGGTTACGAGCAGTACTTC

length: 16
V: TRBV15
D: TRBD1
J: TRBJ1-1
size: NA
CDR3: CATSKDHGDSYTEAFF
DNA: TGTGCCACCAGCAAAGACCATGGGGACAGCTACACTGAAGCTTTCTTT

length: 14
V: TRBV14
D: NA
J: TRBJ2-5
size: few
CDR3: CASSQVQMQETQYF
DNA: TGTGCCAGCAGCCAAGTACAGATGCAAGAGACCCAGTACTTC

length: 14
V: TRBV9
D: TRBD1
J: TRBJ1-6
size: medium-sized
CDR3: CASSVGQYNSPLHF
DNA: TGTGCCAGCAGCGTGGGACAGTATAATTCACCCCTCCACTTT

length: 14
V: TRBV20-1
D: NA
J: TRBJ2-7
size: many
CDR3: CSASPGFYSYEQYF
DNA: TGCAGTGCTTCCCCAGGGTTCTACTCCTACGAGCAGTACTTC

length: 17
V: TRBV7-3
D: NA
J: TRBJ1-1
size: NA
CDR3: CASSLSGGMRAGSEAFF
DNA: TGTGCCAGCAGCTTATCGGGGGGAATGAGAGCCGGGTCTGAGGCTTTCTTT

length: 14
V: TRBV2
D: NA
J: TRBJ2-6
size: few
CDR3: CASTPHSGANVLTF
DNA: TGTGCCAGCACTCCTCATTCCGGGGCCAACGTCCTGACTTTC

length: 15
V: TRBV4-1
D: TRBD2
J: TRBJ2-2
size: many
CDR3: CASSQVGRGMRELFF
DNA: TGCGCCAGCAGCCAGGTCGGGAGGGGGATGAGGGAGCTGTTTTTT

length: 15
V: TRBV2
D: NA
J: TRBJ1-5
size: NA
CDR3: CARHEEAWGNQPQHF
DNA: TGTGCCCGGCACGAGGAGGCCTGGGGAAATCAGCCCCAGCATTTT

length: 13
V: TRBV13
D: NA
J: TRBJ2-7
size: many
CDR3: CASSSRLSYEQYF
DNA: TGTGCCAGCAGCTCGAGGTTAAGCTACGAGCAGTACTTC

length: 13
V: TRBV9
D: TRBD2
J: TRBJ2-5
size: NA
CDR3: CASSGSGRKTQYF
DNA: TGTGCCAGCAGCGGGAGCGGGAGGAAGACCCAGTACTTC

length: 13
V: TRBV28
D: NA
J: TRBJ1-4
size: NA
CDR3: CASSLKDWEKLFF
DNA: TGTGCCAGCAGTTTGAAGGATTGGGAAAAACTGTTTTTT

length: 13
V: TRBV10-3
D: NA
J: TRBJ1-1
size: NA
CDR3: CASRGAGFTEAFF
DNA: TGTGCCAGCAGAGGTGCGGGGTTCACTGAAGCTTTCTTT

length: 15
V: TRBV7-9
D: TRBD1
J: TRBJ2-6
size: few
CDR3: CAGTGLNSGANVLTF
DNA: TGTGCCGGGACAGGTCTCAACTCTGGGGCCAACGTCCTGACTTTC

length: 15
V: TRBV18
D: TRBD1
J: TRBJ1-1
size: NA
CDR3: CASSHGRQGVSEAFF
DNA: TGTGCCAGCTCTCACGGTAGACAGGGCGTGAGCGAAGCTTTCTTT

length: 10
V: TRBV12-3/TRBV12-4
D: NA
J: TRBJ2-7
size: NA
CDR3: CASGLTGQYF
DNA: TGTGCCAGCGGGTTGACTGGGCAGTACTTC

length: 14
V: TRBV20-1
D: NA
J: TRBJ1-5
size: many
CDR3: CSARGGQLYQPQHF
DNA: TGCAGTGCTAGAGGCGGACAACTTTATCAGCCCCAGCATTTT

length: 12
V: TRBV5-1
D: NA
J: TRBJ1-2
size: many
CDR3: CASSEGQYGYTF
DNA: TGCGCCAGCAGCGAAGGACAGTATGGCTACACCTTC

length: 13
V: TRBV19
D: TRBD2
J: TRBJ2-7
size: NA
CDR3: CASRLAGGHEQYF
DNA: TGTGCCAGCAGACTAGCGGGGGGCCACGAGCAGTACTTC

length: 13
V: TRBV2
D: NA
J: TRBJ2-7
size: NA
CDR3: CASSVGGSHEQYF
DNA: TGTGCCAGCAGTGTAGGAGGGTCTCACGAGCAGTACTTC

length: 14
V: TRBV10-3
D: NA
J: TRBJ1-1
size: NA
CDR3: CAISYSGENTEAFF
DNA: TGTGCCATCAGTTATTCAGGGGAGAACACTGAAGCTTTCTTT

length: 14
V: TRBV10-3
D: TRBD1
J: TRBJ1-6
size: few
CDR3: CAIRGTGRDSPLHF
DNA: TGTGCCATCAGGGGGACAGGCCGGGATTCACCCCTCCACTTT

length: 12
V: TRBV20-1
D: NA
J: TRBJ1-4
size: NA
CDR3: CSASGRGEKLFF
DNA: TGCAGTGCTAGTGGCAGGGGTGAAAAACTGTTTTTT

length: 14
V: TRBV12-3/TRBV12-4
D: NA
J: TRBJ2-7
size: many
CDR3: CASSLGSISYEQYF
DNA: TGTGCCAGCAGTCTAGGCTCCATCTCCTACGAGCAGTACTTC

length: 14
V: TRBV12-3/TRBV12-4
D: NA
J: TRBJ1-5
size: many
CDR3: CASSLWPLLEPQHF
DNA: TGTGCCAGCAGTTTGTGGCCGCTCCTTGAGCCCCAGCATTTT

length: 18
V: TRBV24-1
D: TRBD2
J: TRBJ2-2
size: many
CDR3: CATSDSLAGGPGTGELFF
DNA: TGTGCCACCAGTGATTCACTAGCGGGAGGGCCGGGCACCGGGGAGCTGTTTTTT

length: 14
V: TRBV24-1
D: NA
J: TRBJ1-2
size: few
CDR3: CATSDRRDSIGYTF
DNA: TGTGCCACCAGTGATCGAAGGGATAGTATTGGCTACACCTTC

length: 15
V: TRBV5-5
D: NA
J: TRBJ1-2
size: NA
CDR3: CASSLVDVGGYGYTF
DNA: TGTGCCAGCAGCCTTGTCGATGTGGGTGGCTATGGCTACACCTTC

length: 13
V: TRBV10-3
D: NA
J: TRBJ1-2
size: NA
CDR3: CAIRADRNYGYTF
DNA: TGTGCCATCAGAGCCGACAGGAACTATGGCTACACCTTC

length: 14
V: TRBV5-1
D: NA
J: TRBJ1-1
size: many
CDR3: CASSLGPLDTEAFF
DNA: TGCGCCAGCAGCTTGGGGCCTCTGGACACTGAAGCTTTCTTT